What follows are 17 T cell receptor beta chains derived from one specimen sequenced in a study of shared clonotypes between healthy human individuals. TCRdb's table, derived via immunoSEQ multiplex PCR, lists solely in-frame clones and lacks some. This table has over 850,000 clones, approximately 80% appearing once. Sequencing used memory CD4+ T cells from PBMCs. Regarding subset: CD45RA-negative fraction. The origin of the receptors is a man aged 18-30 years in good health. Some clones in this sample may be carry-over from other donors' samples.

The chain links TRBV6-6 to TRBJ2-7; TRBD2 might be the D (6 bases). CDR1 MNHNY and CDR2 SVGAGI come from the germline V gene (reference sequence). Trimming pared 2 bases from V and 7 bases from J, leaving 12 bases between. This CDR3 has 13 residues. The CDR3 DNA sequence: TGTGCCAGCAGTTACGACGGAGGGCTGGAGCAGTACTTC. As protein: CASSYDGGLEQYF.

This clone was counted between two and nine times. CDR3 sequence: CASSEHSGSWNYGYTF. CDR3 nucleotide sequence: TGTGCCAGCAGTGAACATAGCGGCAGCTGGAACTATGGCTACACCTTC. J is TRBJ1-2 and V is TRBV6-1; D is undetermined. The germline gives CDR1 MNHNS, CDR2 SASEGT. The CDR3 is 16 amino acids. V gave up 2 bases and J gave up 2 bases, with 15 bases separating them.

The chain employs TRBV30 and TRBJ1-2; D remains ambiguous. The V gene's germline CDR1 is GTSNPN and CDR2 SVGIG (reference sequence). The CDR3 is made up of 13 amino acids. V lost 5 bases and J lost 4, with 14 bases in between. Here the CDR3 reads CAWARVGGYGYTF. CDR3 bases: TGTGCCTGGGCACGGGTAGGAGGCTATGGCTACACCTTC.

This clone was seen a handful of times. This chain joins TRBV5-1 and TRBJ1-1; D is possibly TRBD1 (6 bases). The germline V gene encodes CDR1 SGHRS and CDR2 YFSETQ. The V end lost 4 bases, the J end lost 1 base, and 11 bases lay between the germline ends. This CDR3 has 14 residues. The CDR3: CASSPGTQNTEAFF. CDR3 DNA: TGCGCCAGCAGCCCCGGGACACAGAACACTGAAGCTTTCTTT. Supplemented by reference TRBV5-1 and TRBJ1-1, the full variable domain reads KAGVTQTPRYLIKTRGQQVTLSCSPISGHRSVSWYQQTPGQGLQFLFEYFSETQRNKGNFPGRFSGRQFSNSRSEMNVSTLELGDSALYLCASSPGTQNTEAFFGQGTRLTVV.

The V and J genes are TRBV6-5 and TRBJ1-2, with 9 bases aligning to TRBD1. The CDR3 runs to 13 residues. Germline loops: CDR1 MNHEY, CDR2 SVGAGI. Trimming at V came to 7 bases and at J to 7 bases, leaving 7 bases not matched to a gene. CDR3 amino acids: CASTTGTGIGYTF. The CDR3 DNA follows: TGTGCCAGCACAACCGGGACAGGGATTGGCTACACCTTC.

The rearrangement links TRBV5-1 to TRBJ1-1; unclear D gene. This CDR3 contains 14 residues. The germline V gene has CDR1 SGHRS and CDR2 YFSETQ. V lost 2 bases to trimming and J lost 2 bases, with 10 bases between them. For the CDR3, the DNA is TGCGCCAGCAGCTTTAGGGCAGTAAACACTGAAGCTTTCTTT. Its translation is CASSFRAVNTEAFF.

The J gene is TRBJ2-5, the V gene TRBV11-3, with D tentatively TRBD2 (6 bases). Trimming removed 5 bases at V and 0 bases at J, with 16 bases between. There are 16 residues in the CDR3. Germline CDR1 and CDR2: SGHNT and YENEEA. The CDR3 reads CASSPRRLANQETQYF. In DNA form, the CDR3 reads TGTGCCAGCAGCCCTCGGCGTCTAGCGAACCAAGAGACCCAGTACTTC.

The rearrangement joins TRBV4-3 to TRBJ1-4; a weak D match, TRBD1 (5 bases). Germline-derived CDR1 and CDR2 are LGHNA and YSLEER. The CDR3 consists of 14 residues. The germline V and J ends were trimmed by 3 bases and 8 bases, with 13 bases remaining between them. The CDR3, as DNA: TGCGCCAGCAGCCAGGGGGGGACGCCGGAAAAACTGTTTTTT. It yields the protein CASSQGGTPEKLFF.

CDR3 in DNA: TGTGCCAGCGACTCGGGCGGGCACGAGCAGTACTTC. Amino acid sequence: CASDSGGHEQYF. J is TRBJ2-7 and V is TRBV28, with D possibly TRBD2 on 5 matching bases. The V end lost 8 bases, the J end lost 5 bases, and 13 bases lay between the germline ends. CDR1 is MDHEN, CDR2 SYDVKM, per germline. The length of the CDR3 is 12 residues.

The V gene is TRBV19, the J gene TRBJ2-2; D gene uncertain. With 7 bases removed from V and 5 bases from J, the gap between germline ends came to 17 bases. Germline V CDR1 and CDR2: LNHDA, SQIVND (reference sequence). The CDR3 totals 15 residues. Here the CDR3 reads CASTDRIEWTGELFF. CDR3 coding DNA: TGTGCCAGTACCGACCGGATAGAGTGGACCGGGGAGCTGTTTTTT.

This chain joins TRBV10-3 and TRBJ2-3; no clear D gene. There are 13 residues in the CDR3. The V and J ends lost 2 bases and 2 bases respectively, with 5 bases between them. Looked up from germline, CDR1 is ENHRY and CDR2 is SYGVKD. The DNA of the CDR3 is TGTGCCATCAGTGAGCCCCCCACAGATACGCAGTATTTT. Amino acid sequence: CAISEPPTDTQYF.

For this clone: A much larger clone differs from this one at a single base, so this may be a read error. Distinct nucleotide sequences in the sample also encode this CDR3. The chain couples TRBV5-1 to TRBJ2-7; 13 bases line up with TRBD2. CDR1 is SGHRS and CDR2 is YFSETQ in the germline V gene. This CDR3 has 17 residues. The ends lost 8 bases at V and 0 bases at J; junction bases unmatched: 11. The CDR3 DNA sequence: TGCGCCAGTAGCCCAGGACTAGCGGGAGACGGCTCCTACGAGCAGTACTTC. This encodes CASSPGLAGDGSYEQYF.

The J gene is TRBJ2-1, the V gene TRBV5-6; a weak D match, TRBD1 (5 bases). Germline CDR1 and CDR2: SGHDT and YYEEEE. CDR3 length: 15 residues. Trimming removed 4 bases from V and 3 bases from J, with 14 bases in between. In DNA form, the CDR3 reads TGTGCCAGCAGCCTAAGGGGTTTCCTCTACAATGAGCAGTTCTTC. This sequence encodes CASSLRGFLYNEQFF.

The chain links TRBV5-4 to TRBJ2-1, with TRBD2 identical over 14 bases. CDR3 size: 16 residues. Germline V lookup: CDR1 SGHNT, CDR2 YYREEE (reference sequence). V lost 4 bases, J lost 10 bases, and 10 bases stayed unmatched. CDR3 in DNA: TGTGCCAGCAGCCCGGGGACTAGCGGGAGTCGGGGCGAGCAGTTCTTC. Its translation: CASSPGTSGSRGEQFF.

This clone was seen many times. This chain uses TRBV5-1 with TRBJ2-1, with 7 nucleotides matching TRBD2. Germline lookup yields CDR1 SGHRS and CDR2 YFSETQ. This CDR3 is built from 16 residues. J was trimmed by 1 base and V by 1 base; bases with no gene match: 5. CDR3 sequence (DNA): TGCGCCAGCAGCTTGATGGCGGGAGCGTCCTACAATGAGCAGTTCTTC. Amino acids: CASSLMAGASYNEQFF. Supplemented by reference TRBV5-1 and TRBJ2-1, the full variable domain reads KAGVTQTPRYLIKTRGQQVTLSCSPISGHRSVSWYQQTPGQGLQFLFEYFSETQRNKGNFPGRFSGRQFSNSRSEMNVSTLELGDSALYLCASSLMAGASYNEQFFGPGTRLTVL.

The CDR3 loop is CASSSQSGGNTEAFF. CDR3 sequence (DNA): TGTGCCAGCAGCTCTCAATCAGGCGGGAACACTGAAGCTTTCTTT. The J gene is TRBJ1-1, the V gene TRBV7-2, with D unresolved. CDR3 length: 15 residues. Trimming left V 4 bases short and J 1 base short, with 13 bases between. Germline lookup yields CDR1 SGHTA and CDR2 FQGNSA.

The CDR3 protein is CASSPIVGQGFNEQFF. CDR3 DNA sequence: TGTGCCAGCAGCCCTATTGTAGGTCAGGGGTTCAATGAGCAGTTCTTC. The rearrangement links TRBV7-3 to TRBJ2-1, with D possibly matching TRBD1 (6 bases). The CDR3 has 16 residues. Between the trimmed V and J ends, which lost 5 bases and 6 bases, there was a span of 20 bases. Germline loops: CDR1 SGHTA, CDR2 FQGTGA.